This TCR beta chain is from a study of T cells in Graves' hyperthyroidism and ophthalmopathy. This clonotype occurred a few times. It was RNA transcripts that yielded the amplified TCR beta CDR3 regions. HTBI primers drove first-round RT-PCR of the TCR CDR3. MiXCR was run by TCRdb on the multiplex PCR reads, yielding one entry per CDR3 protein. The sample lists 490,000 or so distinct CDR3 sequences, approximately 23% occurring once. This CDR3 contains 13 residues. Germline values: CDR1 SQVTM, CDR2 ANQGSEA. The germline V and J ends were trimmed by 5 bases and 2 bases, with 13 bases remaining between them.

The chain couples TRBV29-1 to TRBJ2-7; no clear D gene. The sample consisted of blood. The clonotype comes from a woman aged 65 to 85 with Graves' ophthalmopathy. In DNA, the CDR3 is TGCAGCGTTTCTGGACCTTCGCCCTACGAGCAGTACTTC. Translating gives CSVSGPSPYEQYF.